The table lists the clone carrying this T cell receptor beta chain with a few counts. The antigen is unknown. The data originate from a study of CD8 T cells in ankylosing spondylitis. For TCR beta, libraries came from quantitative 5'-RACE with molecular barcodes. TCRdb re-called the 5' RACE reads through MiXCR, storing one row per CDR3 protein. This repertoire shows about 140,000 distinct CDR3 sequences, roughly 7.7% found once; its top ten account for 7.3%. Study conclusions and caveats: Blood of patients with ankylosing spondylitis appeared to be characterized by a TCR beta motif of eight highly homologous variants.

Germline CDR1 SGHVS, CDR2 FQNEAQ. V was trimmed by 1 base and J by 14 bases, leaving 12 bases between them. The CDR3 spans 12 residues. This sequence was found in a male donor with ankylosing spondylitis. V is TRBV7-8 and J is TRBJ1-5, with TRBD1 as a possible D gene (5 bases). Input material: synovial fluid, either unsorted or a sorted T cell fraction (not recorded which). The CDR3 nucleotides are TGTGCCAGCAGCTTAGTGGGGACTTTGAAGCATTTT. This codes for CASSLVGTLKHF.